This T cell receptor (beta chain) was sequenced in a study of T cells in severe cutaneous drug reactions (dated by TCRdb to the late 2010s). Looking at the study overall: Between the early 2010s and the late 2010s, patients were recruited from Taiwan, Thailand and a European registry network. Only patients with a probable or definite SJS/TEN or DRESS diagnosis by RegiSCAR criteria were enrolled. The Naranjo algorithm and the ALDEN drug causality algorithm were used to identify the culprit drug. Biological samples, such as blister fluids/cells and PBMC, were collected from patients during the acute or recovery stage. Bulk TCR sequencing was combined with single-cell sequencing, quantitative PCR validation, functional assays and transgenic mouse experiments. Libraries were prepared using iRepertoire multiplex PCR, and a comparison was cited by the authors in which similar capture of abundant clonotypes was shown across iRepertoire and 5' RACE methods with or without UMI. General findings and caveats noted by the study authors: The authors noted that whether the public TCR generalizes to SJS/TEN caused by other drugs still needs further study. Although undetectable or scarce in tolerant-control and healthy-donor PBMC, a public TCRbeta CDR3 was found in all seven CBZ-SJS/TEN blister samples, at a mean of about 15%. TRBV12-4 usage was strongly increased in CBZ-SJS/TEN patients, averaging approximately 32% in blister cells and roughly 5.3% in PBMC.

Via the germline V gene, CDR1 is MNHEY and CDR2 SVGAGI. The CDR3 runs 14 residues from the cysteine to the phenylalanine. The record lacks a DNA sequence. Library preparation used the iRepertoire multiplex PCR system with TCR subtype-specific primers for both bulk and single-cell sequencing. Multiplex PCR with primers aimed at the V, D and J gene regions produced the bulk TCR beta libraries. Bulk TCR library preparation used roughly 100-500 ng of RNA per sample as input. An Illumina MiSeq was used to sequence the bulk TCR beta amplicons. The paper's processing steps were these. Sample misassignments and low-quality sequencing reads were filtered out during quality control steps. The CDR3 was defined as the amino acids lying between the Y[YFLI]C motif of the V gene and the [FW]GXGT motif of the J segment. CDR3 clonotypes and TRBV and TRBJ gene assignments were based on the IMGT database. TRBV expression in each sample was normalized to the mean expression of the same gene in PBMC from 40 to 45 healthy donors. Following reprocessing of the reads by TCRdb, the data hold one row per CDR3 protein sequence and no DNA is available. It is TCRdb's table, rather than the study itself, that gives the V and J calls and clone size. The sample's table lists a count of just over 20,000 distinct CDR3 sequences. Roughly 7.7% of the sample lies in the top ten.

As regards this clonotype: The antigen it recognizes is unknown.

Sequencing was performed on donors who were patients with carbamazepine-induced Stevens-Johnson syndrome or toxic epidermal necrolysis (CBZ-SJS/TEN). The peripheral blood repertoires were obtained from CBZ-SJS/TEN patients of Han Chinese origin (five) and European origin (roughly six). Next-generation sequencing was used to profile the T cell receptor repertoires of patients with drug-induced severe cutaneous adverse reactions in a search for drug-specific clonotypes. The RNA source was either peripheral blood mononuclear cells or blister cells from skin lesions. This TCR came from a human donor with toxic epidermal necrolysis, a severe cutaneous drug reaction. Sequencing used PBMCs. This chain joins TRBV6-5 to TRBJ1-5. The CDR3 here reads CASSYSRENQPQHF.